This entry describes one TCR beta chain. With 3 bases clipped from V and 6 bases from J, the junction kept 4 bases outside the gene matches. Germline V CDR1 and CDR2: SGDLS, YYNGEE. The CDR3 loop spans 14 amino acids. This sample is part of a study of shared clonotypes between healthy human individuals. Generated by immunoSEQ multiplex PCR, the TCRdb table keeps only in-frame clones and is missing some. The data show about 2 million clones, about 95% seen once. The chain couples TRBV9 to TRBJ2-2, with TRBD1 matching over 8 bases. The TCR originated in a man younger than 35 in good health. Specimen: naive CD4+ T cells sorted from blood. Specified subset: CD45RA+ positively selected. The CDR3 reads CASSATQGAGELFF. The CDR3 DNA is TGTGCCAGCAGCGCAACACAGGGGGCCGGGGAGCTGTTTTTT.